The 3 T cell receptor beta chains in this list originate from one sample, sequenced in a study of blood T cells in healthy people across ages. The use of a sample-barcoded 5' primer and a J-beta primer mix characterized a second PCR of about 6 to 11 cycles. One entry per CDR3 protein results from TCRdb running MiXCR on the 5' RACE reads. This table holds roughly 700,000 distinct CDR3 sequences, 25% found once. These data were also reused for a study on T cells of mothers and their children.

Source material: blood. These receptor sequences come from a boy aged 5 to 17 in good health.

The V gene is TRBV4-1, the J gene TRBJ2-3, with 9 bases aligning to TRBD2. After removal of 1 base from V and 5 bases from J, the junction contained 10 bases not matched to a gene. Germline assignment: CDR1 MGHRA and CDR2 YSYEKL. The CDR3 covers 17 residues. CDR3 in amino acids: CASSQGGLAPGKDTQYF. CDR3 DNA: TGCGCCAGCAGCCAAGGGGGACTAGCTCCTGGAAAAGATACGCAGTATTTT.

This rearrangement joins TRBV10-2 to TRBJ2-1; TRBD2 matches 15 bases. After removal of 7 bases from V and 8 bases from J, the junction contained 9 bases not matched to a gene. The CDR3 spans 16 residues. The germline V gene encodes CDR1 WSHSY and CDR2 SAAADI. The chain's CDR3 is CASNWTSGRAGYEQFF. The CDR3 DNA follows: TGCGCCAGCAATTGGACTAGCGGGAGGGCCGGTTATGAGCAGTTCTTC.

This clonotype has a handful of counts. The chain couples TRBV12-3 or TRBV12-4 to TRBJ1-4; D is unresolved. The CDR3 covers 12 residues. The V end was cut by 8 bases, the J end by 7 bases, with 11 bases between. CDR3 DNA sequence: TGTGCCAGCGCTGAACTCGGTGAAAAACTGTTTTTT. Translation gives CASAELGEKLFF.